The next 9 T cell receptor beta chains were all read from a single sample in a study of T cells in Graves' hyperthyroidism and ophthalmopathy. Amplification yielded TCR beta CDR3 regions, with RNA transcripts as the source. The HTBI primer set was used in a first-round RT-PCR of the TCR CDR3. TCRdb ran MiXCR on the multiplex PCR reads and lists one entry per CDR3 protein. The table includes approximately 370,000 distinct CDR3 sequences, roughly 15% detected once. Sequenced material: blood. The receptors were sampled from a young woman with Graves' hyperthyroidism that later progressed to Graves' ophthalmopathy.

At least ten counts were recorded for this clonotype. This chain connects TRBV18 to TRBJ1-2, with 8 bases matching TRBD1. The CDR3 covers 15 residues. V lost 2 bases, J lost 4 bases, and 6 bases stayed unmatched. The germline V gene has CDR1 KGHSH and CDR2 LQKENI. CDR3 sequence: CASSPEEQGGYGYTF. CDR3 bases: TGTGCCAGCTCACCAGAGGAACAGGGGGGCTATGGCTACACCTTC.

The rearrangement links TRBV20-1 to TRBJ2-7, with 9 bases that match TRBD2. J gave up 3 bases and V 1 base, and 7 bases lay outside the gene matches. Germline CDR1 DFQATT, CDR2 SNEGSKA (reference sequence). The CDR3 consists of 15 residues. The CDR3, as DNA: TGCAGTGCTAGAGTAACGGCTAGCGGGAACTACGAGCAGTACTTC. It specifies CSARVTASGNYEQYF.

The V gene is TRBV6-1, the J gene TRBJ1-3; TRBD1 matches 7 bases. The trim removed 6 bases at V and 0 bases at J, leaving 8 bases unmatched. The CDR3 loop spans 16 amino acids. Per germline, CDR1 MNHNS and CDR2 SASEGT. The DNA of the CDR3 is TGTGCCAGCAGCCGCACGACAGGGAGCTCTGGAAACACCATATATTTT. As protein: CASSRTTGSSGNTIYF.

With respect to this clonotype: One junction end disagrees with the germline gene, perhaps due to a read error. V gene TRBV29-1 combines with J gene TRBJ1-2, with a weak D call TRBD1 (6 bases). The CDR3 length is 13 residues. CDR1 is SQVTM, CDR2 ANQGSEA, per germline. The CDR3 nucleotides are TGCGGCGTTGCCGAAACAGGGTCGGGTGGCTACACCTTC. Amino acids: CGVAETGSGGYTF.

This clonotype was detected ten times or more. The chain couples TRBV20-1 to TRBJ2-3, with no clear D. CDR3 length: 12 amino acids. The germline V gene encodes CDR1 DFQATT and CDR2 SNEGSKA (reference sequence). The V gene lost 0 bases and the J gene lost 9 bases, with 10 bases spanning the gap. CDR3 DNA sequence: TGCAGTGCTAGAGATGGGCAGAAAACGCAGTATTTT. It codes for CSARDGQKTQYF.

The CDR3 loop is CSVEGGTSGIINEQFF. As DNA, the CDR3 is TGCAGCGTTGAAGGAGGGACTAGCGGGATTATCAATGAGCAGTTCTTC. The J gene is TRBJ2-1, the V gene TRBV29-1, with 13 bases identical to TRBD2. Germline V gives CDR1 SQVTM, CDR2 ANQGSEA. The CDR3 runs 16 residues. The V and J ends lost 1 base and 6 bases, in that order; junction bases with no gene match: 6.

This clonotype was recorded many times. This sequence joins TRBV11-2 and TRBJ1-3; weak D call: TRBD1 (6 bases). The CDR3 has 15 amino acids. CDR1 is SGHAT and CDR2 is FQNNGV in the germline V gene. The germline V and J ends were trimmed by 3 bases and 0 bases, with 9 bases remaining between them. In DNA, the CDR3 is TGTGCCAGCAGCTTGATCAGGGGCTCTGGAAACACCATATATTTT. Its protein product is CASSLIRGSGNTIYF.

The J gene is TRBJ2-5, the V gene TRBV28, with TRBD1 matching over 9 bases. Germline V lookup: CDR1 MDHEN, CDR2 SYDVKM. With 4 bases clipped from V and 4 bases from J, the junction kept 7 bases outside the gene matches. This CDR3 is 15 amino acids long. DNA for the CDR3: TGTGCCAGCAGTTACACAACAGGGGGCCCAGAGACCCAGTACTTC. This gives the protein CASSYTTGGPETQYF.

This clonotype was seen more than once but under ten times. This chain connects TRBV3-1 to TRBJ2-7, with D perhaps TRBD2 (6 bases). The CDR3 contains 17 residues. V lost 0 bases, J lost 2 bases, and 17 bases lay in between. Germline-derived CDR1 and CDR2 are LGHDT and YNNKEL (reference sequence). The CDR3 loop reads CASSQEPGLSKPYEQYF. The CDR3 nucleotides are TGTGCCAGCAGCCAAGAGCCAGGACTATCAAAACCCTACGAGCAGTACTTC.